This TCR beta chain was sequenced in a study of T cell responses to AZD1222 COVID-19 vaccine. Across the whole study: Second-dose recipients at about 4 or about 12 weeks were treated as one pooled group.

The CDR3 has 18 residues. For this clone: Its antigen is not identified.

Study-wide results and limits: Baseline seropositives among AZD1222 recipients totaled only five or six.

Clones were sequenced by immunoSEQ multiplex PCR, and TCRdb holds only the in-frame ones, with some missing. The repertoire holds about 55,000 clones, with over 75% as singletons. This sequence joins TRBV21-1 and TRBJ1-3; TRBD1, the table's D call, lacks a check against the DNA. TRBV21-1 constitutes a pseudogene. The TCR comes from an adult in good health. The sequencing here drew on peripheral blood, taken on day 0 of AZD1222 vaccination. The CDR3 spells CASSTRNRGLLSMNTIYF. Written as DNA, the CDR3 is TGTGCCAGCAGCACTAGGAACAGGGGGCTACTTTCGATGAACACCATATATTTT.